What follows describes a single TCR beta chain. This specimen belongs to a study of CD8+CD57+ T cells in acquired aplastic anemia. CDR3 length equals 19 residues. The junction had 9 bases not matched to a gene; V was cut back by 6 bases and J by 0 bases. Germline loops: CDR1 SGHAT, CDR2 FQDESV (reference sequence). Investigators profiled TCR beta VDJ and CDR3 from genomic DNA template. TCRdb analysed the reads with MiXCR anew, one entry per CDR3 protein. The table lists 150,000 to 200,000 distinct CDR3 sequences, roughly 50% of them singletons. In patients chosen for sequencing, flow cytometry had shown CD8+CD57+ cell expansion.

The V call is TRBV11-1, the J call TRBJ2-1; 15 bases are shared with TRBD2. The receptor's source is a human donor with aplastic anemia. Specimen: sorted CD4+, CD8+, or CD8+CD57+ T cells (not recorded which) from PBMCs. CDR3 DNA: TGTGCCAGCAGTCGGACTAGCGGGGGGGCCCAGAGCTCCTACAATGAGCAGTTCTTC. Its translation: CASSRTSGGAQSSYNEQFF.